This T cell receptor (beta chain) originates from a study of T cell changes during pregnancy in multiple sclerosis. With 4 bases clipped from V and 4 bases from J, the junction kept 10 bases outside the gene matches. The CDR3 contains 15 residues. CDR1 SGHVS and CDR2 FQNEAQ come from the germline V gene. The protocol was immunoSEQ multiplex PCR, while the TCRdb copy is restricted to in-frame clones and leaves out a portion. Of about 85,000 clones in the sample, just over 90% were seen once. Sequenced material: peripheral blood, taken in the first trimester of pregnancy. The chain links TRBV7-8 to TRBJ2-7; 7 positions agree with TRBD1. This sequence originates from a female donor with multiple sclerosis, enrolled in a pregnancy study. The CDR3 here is CASSSKGQFGYEQYF. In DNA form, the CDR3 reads TGTGCCAGCAGCTCAAAGGGACAGTTTGGGTACGAGCAGTACTTC. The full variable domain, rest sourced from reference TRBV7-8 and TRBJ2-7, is GAGVSQSPRYKVAKRGQDVALRCDPISGHVSLFWYQQALGQGPEFLTYFQNEAQLDKSGLPSDRFFAERPEGSVSTLKIQRTQQEDSAVYLCASSSKGQFGYEQYFGPGTRLTVT.